The 10 T cell receptor beta chains presented below share a single source sample, sequenced in a study of graft-versus-host responses after intestinal transplantation. Their antigens are not known. The assay was immunoSEQ multiplex PCR, and TCRdb's table has in-frame clones only and misses some. The repertoire includes 70,000 or so clones, about 87% of them detected once, and 0.39% sits in the top ten. The starting material was unstimulated CD4+ T cells sorted from spleen or lymph node cells, obtained before transplant. These receptors originate from a human donor who was the organ donor for an intestinal transplant.

The rearrangement uses TRBV28 and TRBJ2-3; perhaps TRBD2 as D (5 bases). The CDR3 is made up of 16 amino acids. The V and J ends lost 3 bases and 1 base respectively, with 14 bases between them. Germline CDR1 reads MDHEN; CDR2 reads SYDVKM. The CDR3 bases are TGTGCCAGCAGTTTGGGAGCTTTACTGGGCACAGATACGCAGTATTTT. This codes for CASSLGALLGTDTQYF.

The chain recombines TRBV7-6 with TRBJ2-7, with D perhaps matching TRBD2 (6 bases). Trimming removed 0 bases at V and 2 bases at J, with 11 bases between. The CDR3 length is 15 residues. Per germline, CDR1 SGHVS and CDR2 FNYEAQ. The CDR3 DNA follows: TGTGCCAGCAGCTTAGCGGAGGGACCAACCTACGAGCAGTACGTC. It is translated as CASSLAEGPTYEQYV.

The V call is TRBV5-4, the J call TRBJ2-6; TRBD2 matches at 13 bases. In germline, CDR1 is SGHNT, CDR2 YYREEE (reference sequence). This CDR3 region has 17 residues. Unmatched junction bases numbered 1, after V lost 1 base and J lost 3 bases. The CDR3 loop reads CASSLRLAGGGANVLTF. The CDR3, as DNA: TGTGCCAGCAGCTTGCGACTAGCGGGGGGTGGGGCCAACGTCCTGACTTTC.

This clone appeared a single time. The chain has TRBV5-6 and TRBJ2-3, with 14 bases that match TRBD2. This CDR3 is built from 15 residues. J gave up 10 bases and V 3 bases, and 7 bases lay outside the gene matches. Germline assignment: CDR1 SGHDT and CDR2 YYEEEE. The CDR3 is CASSSGTSGGRAQYF. The CDR3, as DNA: TGTGCCAGCAGCTCCGGGACTAGCGGGGGAAGGGCGCAGTATTTT.

V usage is TRBV4-1 and J usage is TRBJ2-3, with 8 bases lining up with TRBD2. This CDR3 spans 20 amino acids. J was trimmed by 0 bases and V by 0 bases; bases with no gene match: 14. In germline, CDR1 is MGHRA, CDR2 YSYEKL. The CDR3 nucleotides read TGCGCCAGCAGCCAAGAGAGGGCGGGGGGCCAATCCTCTAGCACAGATACGCAGTATTTT. Its protein is CASSQERAGGQSSSTDTQYF.

The V call is TRBV28, the J call TRBJ2-5; tentatively, D is TRBD2 (6 bases). Germline V gene sequence: CDR1 MDHEN, CDR2 SYDVKM. Trimming took off 4 bases at V and 2 bases at J, with 11 bases between the two ends. This CDR3 is built from 14 residues. CDR3: CASSWGSGQETQYF. The CDR3 DNA follows: TGTGCCAGCAGTTGGGGTAGCGGACAAGAGACCCAGTACTTC.

The CDR3 reads CASTGSGNTIYF. The CDR3, as DNA: TGTGCCAGCACGGGATCTGGAAACACCATATATTTT. The chain combines TRBV28 with TRBJ1-3; unclear D gene. Germline lookup yields CDR1 MDHEN and CDR2 SYDVKM. CDR3 length: 12 residues. Trimming removed 7 bases from V and 1 base from J, with 5 bases in between.

This clone was recorded a few times. The chain recombines TRBV4-1 with TRBJ2-2; TRBD1 matches at 10 bases. CDR3 size: 18 residues. The germline V gene encodes CDR1 MGHRA and CDR2 YSYEKL. V lost 4 bases, J lost 1 base, and 9 bases stayed unmatched. The CDR3 protein is CASSLRTGGFGNTGELFF. In DNA, the CDR3 is TGCGCCAGCAGCCTTCGGACAGGGGGATTCGGGAACACCGGGGAGCTGTTTTTT.

The CDR3 sequence: CASSLKGQGDNEQFF. The CDR3 bases are TGTGCCAGCAGCTTAAAGGGACAGGGGGACAATGAGCAGTTCTTC. The rearrangement links TRBV7-9 to TRBJ2-1, with 11 nucleotides matching TRBD1. Germline CDR1 reads SEHNR; CDR2 reads FQNEAQ (reference sequence). J was trimmed by 5 bases and V by 2 bases; bases with no gene match: 2. The CDR3 totals 15 residues.

This rearrangement joins TRBV4-3 to TRBJ2-3, with D possibly TRBD1 on 6 matching bases. From germline, CDR1 is LGHNA and CDR2 YSLEER. The CDR3 extends over 21 amino acids. Trimming took off 3 bases at V and 2 bases at J, with 30 bases between the two ends. CDR3 residues: CASSHDPPGTNFKSDTDTQYF. The CDR3, as DNA: TGCGCCAGCAGCCACGACCCCCCCGGGACAAACTTCAAGTCCGACACAGATACGCAGTATTTT.